One and the same sample provided the 14 T cell receptor beta chains below, sequenced in a study of blood T cell repertoires in COVID-19 (dated by TCRdb to the early 2020s). The receptor library was made with the immunoSEQ multiplex PCR assay. TCRdb holds this immuneACCESS table with in-frame rearrangements only. Some clones are missing; in checked studies, unresolved V genes explain under half, and the rest has no known cause. The table for this sample lists about 27,000 clones; over 80% of them were counted only once. In total, the top ten clones hold about 70% of the sample. Material: peripheral blood. The source of these receptors is a man aged 70 or older with acute or convalescent COVID-19.

The chain has TRBV5-8 and TRBJ2-6, with 7 bases that match TRBD1. The germline V gene encodes CDR1 SGHTS and CDR2 YDEGEE. The CDR3 is 14 amino acids. Trimming at V came to 1 base and at J to 12 bases, leaving 7 bases not matched to a gene. CDR3 in DNA: TGTGCCAGCAGCTTGTTCAGGGGGTCCCCCGTCCTGACTTTC. Protein: CASSLFRGSPVLTF.

This chain connects TRBV29-1 to TRBJ1-1; TRBD1 aligns across 8 bases. CDR3 size: 14 residues. Trimming cost V 3 bases and J 3 bases; bases outside gene matches: 6. Germline CDR1 and CDR2: SQVTM and ANQGSEA. The CDR3: CSVEVTGGDTEAFF. The CDR3 nucleotides are TGCAGCGTTGAGGTTACAGGGGGGGACACTGAAGCTTTCTTT.

The gene calls are TRBV9 and TRBJ2-3; maybe TRBD2 (5 bases). Trimming stripped 3 bases from V and 0 bases from J, with 11 bases between. This CDR3 is 15 amino acids long. Germline V gene sequence: CDR1 SGDLS, CDR2 YYNGEE. The CDR3 nucleotides are TGTGCCAGCAGCGGTGGACTTCGCAGCACAGATACGCAGTATTTT. It codes for CASSGGLRSTDTQYF.

The rearrangement links TRBV5-1 to TRBJ2-3; D perhaps matches TRBD2 (6 bases). V was shortened by 0 bases and J by 2 bases, with 10 bases between the two germline ends. The CDR3 loop spans 15 amino acids. Germline CDR1 reads SGHRS; CDR2 reads YFSETQ. The DNA of the CDR3 is TGCGCCAGCAGCTTGGAGGGGAGGTACACAGATACGCAGTATTTT. Its translation is CASSLEGRYTDTQYF.

The V gene is TRBV30, the J gene TRBJ1-1; the D is unclear. V gave up 0 bases and J gave up 3 bases, with 14 bases separating them. Germline loops: CDR1 GTSNPN, CDR2 SVGIG (reference sequence). The CDR3 extends over 15 amino acids. The CDR3 spells CAWSVLGRRDTEAFF. CDR3 in DNA: TGTGCCTGGAGTGTACTTGGACGGCGGGACACTGAAGCTTTCTTT.

The gene calls are TRBV10-2 and TRBJ1-2, with D perhaps TRBD1 (5 bases). The V gene's germline CDR1 is WSHSY and CDR2 SAAADI. The V end lost 2 bases, the J end lost 1 base, and 8 bases lay between the germline ends. The CDR3 has 14 residues. As DNA, the CDR3 is TGCGCCAGCAGTGAGAGGGGCTTTAACTATGGCTACACCTTC. It codes for CASSERGFNYGYTF.

This clone was counted a few times. The V call is TRBV6-5, the J call TRBJ2-1; D is uncertain. The CDR3 length is 11 residues. Looked up from germline, CDR1 is MNHEY and CDR2 is SVGAGI. The germline V and J ends were trimmed by 1 base and 8 bases, with 3 bases remaining between them. This CDR3 reads CASSYLDEQFF. CDR3 DNA sequence: TGTGCCAGCAGTTACTTAGATGAGCAGTTCTTC.

The chain has TRBV7-3 and TRBJ2-3; 13 nucleotides line up with TRBD2. The CDR3 spans 14 residues. Per the germline V gene, CDR1 is SGHTA and CDR2 is FQGTGA. Unmatched junction bases numbered 3, after V lost 5 bases and J lost 7 bases. CDR3 nucleotides: TGTGCCAGCAGCCCCGGGACTAGCGGGAATACGCAGTATTTT. It translates to CASSPGTSGNTQYF.

In this sample, this clone turned up once. The V gene is TRBV6-5, the J gene TRBJ2-2, with D unclear. Per germline, CDR1 MNHEY and CDR2 SVGAGI. There are 14 residues in the CDR3. Trimming removed 7 bases from V and 7 bases from J, with 16 bases in between. The CDR3 loop reads CASKEVGGGGELFF. The DNA of the CDR3 is TGTGCCAGCAAGGAAGTCGGCGGTGGCGGGGAGCTGTTTTTT.

The V call is TRBV10-3, the J call TRBJ2-2; 7 bases are shared with TRBD2. Germline lookup yields CDR1 ENHRY and CDR2 SYGVKD. The CDR3 is 17 residues long. V dropped 10 bases and J dropped 1; count of bases not matched to a gene: 15. The CDR3 coding sequence is TGTGCCACCACCCCAAGGGAGCGGGGCCAGAACACCGGGGAGCTGTTTTTT. It yields the protein CATTPRERGQNTGELFF.

This clone has a handful of counts. This CDR3 reads CASSIVGLAGDDQYF. DNA of the CDR3: TGTGCCAGTAGTATCGTAGGACTAGCGGGGGACGATCAGTATTTT. The chain joins TRBV19 to TRBJ2-3, with 13 bases fitting TRBD2. The ends lost 3 bases at V and 12 bases at J; junction bases unmatched: 9. The CDR3 has 15 residues. Germline assignment: CDR1 LNHDA and CDR2 SQIVND (reference sequence).

J is TRBJ1-4 and V is TRBV10-3; tentative D call: TRBD1 (5 bases). The V end was cut by 2 bases, the J end by 8 bases, with 9 bases between. Germline V gene data show CDR1 as ENHRY and CDR2 as SYGVKD. This CDR3 comprises 13 residues. This chain's CDR3 is CAISEAGREKLFF. CDR3 nucleotides: TGTGCCATCAGTGAGGCAGGGAGGGAAAAACTGTTTTTT.

This clone was seen a handful of times. The rearrangement uses TRBV4-2 and TRBJ2-1, with 11 bases fitting TRBD2. The CDR3 consists of 16 residues. J gave up 5 bases and V 1 base, and 4 bases lay outside the gene matches. Per germline, CDR1 LGHNA and CDR2 YNFKEQ. The CDR3 bases are TGTGCCAGCAGCCAAGGTGTGGGACTAGCGGACAATGAGCAGTTCTTC. This sequence encodes CASSQGVGLADNEQFF.

This clone was observed a single time. This chain's CDR3 is CASSQGRRAGNEQYF. CDR3 sequence (DNA): TGCGCCAGCAGCCAGGGTAGGAGGGCCGGAAACGAGCAGTACTTC. The chain combines TRBV5-1 with TRBJ2-7; a weak D match, TRBD2 (6 bases). Germline CDR1 SGHRS, CDR2 YFSETQ. The CDR3 consists of 15 residues. The V and J ends lost 4 bases and 5 bases respectively, with 19 bases between them.